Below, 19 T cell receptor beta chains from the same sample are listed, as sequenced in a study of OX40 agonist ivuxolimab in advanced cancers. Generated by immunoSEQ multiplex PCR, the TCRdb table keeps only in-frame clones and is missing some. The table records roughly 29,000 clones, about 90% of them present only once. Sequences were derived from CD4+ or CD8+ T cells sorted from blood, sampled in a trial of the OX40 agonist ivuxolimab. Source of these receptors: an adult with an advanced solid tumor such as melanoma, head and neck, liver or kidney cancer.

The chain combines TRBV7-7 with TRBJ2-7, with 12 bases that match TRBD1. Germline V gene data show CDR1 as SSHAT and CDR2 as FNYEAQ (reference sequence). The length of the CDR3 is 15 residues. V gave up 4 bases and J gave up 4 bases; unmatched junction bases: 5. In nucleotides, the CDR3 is TGTGCCAGCAGCTATGGGACAGGGGGCAATTACGAGCAGTACTTC. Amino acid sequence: CASSYGTGGNYEQYF.

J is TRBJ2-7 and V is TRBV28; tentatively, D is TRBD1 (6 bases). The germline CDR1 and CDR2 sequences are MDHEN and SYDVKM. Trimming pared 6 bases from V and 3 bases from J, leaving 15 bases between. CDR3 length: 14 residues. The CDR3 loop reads CASSEQGFVYEQYF. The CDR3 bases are TGTGCCAGCAGCGAACAGGGATTCGTCTACGAGCAGTACTTC.

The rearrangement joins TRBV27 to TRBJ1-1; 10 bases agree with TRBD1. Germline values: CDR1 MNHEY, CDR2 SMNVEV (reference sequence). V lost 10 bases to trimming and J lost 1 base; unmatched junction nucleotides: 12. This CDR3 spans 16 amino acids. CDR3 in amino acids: CATLMTGGLSNTEAFF. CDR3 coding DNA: TGTGCCACCCTAATGACAGGGGGCTTATCGAACACTGAAGCTTTCTTT.

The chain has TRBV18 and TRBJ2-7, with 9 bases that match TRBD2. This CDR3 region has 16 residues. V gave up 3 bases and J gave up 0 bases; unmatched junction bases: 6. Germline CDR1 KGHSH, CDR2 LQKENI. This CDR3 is CASSPQASGASYEQYF. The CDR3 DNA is TGTGCCAGCTCACCCCAAGCTAGCGGGGCCTCCTACGAGCAGTACTTC.

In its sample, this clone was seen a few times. CDR3 nucleotide sequence: TGTGCCACCCTGGGGGGCACTGAAGCTTTCTTT. Amino acids: CATLGGTEAFF. The chain is built from TRBV7-9 and TRBJ1-1, with D perhaps matching TRBD1 (5 bases). Germline-derived CDR1 and CDR2 are SEHNR and FQNEAQ (reference sequence). Trimming pared 10 bases from V and 4 bases from J, leaving 10 bases between. The CDR3 totals 11 residues.

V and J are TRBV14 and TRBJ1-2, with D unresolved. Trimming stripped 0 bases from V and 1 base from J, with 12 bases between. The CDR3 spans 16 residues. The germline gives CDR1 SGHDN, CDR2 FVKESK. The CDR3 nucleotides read TGTGCCAGCAGCCAAGATCTATGGCAGAGTAACTATGGCTACACCTTC. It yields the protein CASSQDLWQSNYGYTF.

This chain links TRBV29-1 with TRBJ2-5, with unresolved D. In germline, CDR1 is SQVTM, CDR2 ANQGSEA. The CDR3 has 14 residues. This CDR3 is CTVTDQLLQETQYF. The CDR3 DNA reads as TGCACCGTGACGGACCAACTCTTACAAGAGACCCAGTACTTC.

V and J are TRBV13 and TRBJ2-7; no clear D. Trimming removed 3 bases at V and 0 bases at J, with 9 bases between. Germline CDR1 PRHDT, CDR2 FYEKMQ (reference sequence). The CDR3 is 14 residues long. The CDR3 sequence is CASSLSQYSYEQYF. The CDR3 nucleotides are TGTGCCAGCAGCTTGTCCCAGTACTCCTACGAGCAGTACTTC.

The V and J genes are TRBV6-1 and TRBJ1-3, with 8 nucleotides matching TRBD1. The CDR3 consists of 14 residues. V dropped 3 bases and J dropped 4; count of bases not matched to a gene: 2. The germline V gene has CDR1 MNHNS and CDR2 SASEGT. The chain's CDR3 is CASSETGVGNTIYF. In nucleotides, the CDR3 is TGTGCCAGCAGTGAGACAGGGGTAGGAAACACCATATATTTT.

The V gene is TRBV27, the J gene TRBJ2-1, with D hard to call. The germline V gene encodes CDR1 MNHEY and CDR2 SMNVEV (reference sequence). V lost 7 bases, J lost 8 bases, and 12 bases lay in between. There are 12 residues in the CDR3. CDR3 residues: CASNPTGDEQFF. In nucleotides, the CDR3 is TGTGCCAGCAACCCGACCGGCGATGAGCAGTTCTTC.

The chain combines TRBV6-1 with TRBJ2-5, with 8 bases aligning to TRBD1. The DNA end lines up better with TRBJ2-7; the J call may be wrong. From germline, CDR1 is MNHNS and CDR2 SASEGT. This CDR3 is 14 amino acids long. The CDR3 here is CASSETGQGYEQYF. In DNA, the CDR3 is TGTGCCAGCAGTGAAACCGGACAGGGCTACGAGCAGTACTTC.

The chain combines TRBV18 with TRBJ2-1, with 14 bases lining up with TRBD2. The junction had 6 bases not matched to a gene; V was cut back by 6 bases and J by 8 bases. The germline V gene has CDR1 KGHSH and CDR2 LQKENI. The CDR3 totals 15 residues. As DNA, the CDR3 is TGTGCCAGCTCGTTCGGGACTAGCGGGGGAGATGAGCAGTTCTTC. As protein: CASSFGTSGGDEQFF.

The CDR3 DNA reads as TGTGCCAGTAGTATTACGCTGGATGCCATTATGAACACTGAAGCTTTCTTT. Translation gives CASSITLDAIMNTEAFF. J is TRBJ1-1 and V is TRBV19; D is unresolved. The CDR3 runs 17 residues. Germline V gene data show CDR1 as LNHDA and CDR2 as SQIVND (reference sequence). The V gene lost 3 bases and the J gene lost 0 bases, with 17 bases spanning the gap.

The CDR3 region has the DNA TGTGCCAGCAGCCGAGCCGGGACCCTTAACGAGCAGTACTTC. It translates to CASSRAGTLNEQYF. J is TRBJ2-7 and V is TRBV7-6; tentatively, D is TRBD1 or TRBD2 (5 bases each). V was shortened by 5 bases and J by 5 bases, with 16 bases between the two germline ends. There are 14 residues in the CDR3. Germline V CDR1 and CDR2: SGHVS, FNYEAQ.

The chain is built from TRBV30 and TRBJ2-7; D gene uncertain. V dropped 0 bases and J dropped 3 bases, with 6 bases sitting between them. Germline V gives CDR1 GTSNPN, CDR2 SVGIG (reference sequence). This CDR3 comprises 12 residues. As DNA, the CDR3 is TGTGCCTGGAGTGTAGGTGGCTACGAGCAGTACTTC. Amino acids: CAWSVGGYEQYF. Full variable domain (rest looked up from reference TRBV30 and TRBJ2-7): SQTIHQWPATLVQPVGSPLSLECTVEGTSNPNLYWYRQAAGRGLQLLFYSVGIGQISSEVPQNLSASRPQDRQFILSSKKLLLSDSGFYLCAWSVGGYEQYFGPGTRLTVT.

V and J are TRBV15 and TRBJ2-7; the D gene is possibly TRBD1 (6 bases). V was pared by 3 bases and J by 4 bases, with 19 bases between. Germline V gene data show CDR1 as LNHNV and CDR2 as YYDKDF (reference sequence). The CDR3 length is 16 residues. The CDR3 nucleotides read TGTGCCACCAGCAGGAACAGGGCTCCTCCAGATTACGAGCAGTACTTC. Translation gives CATSRNRAPPDYEQYF.

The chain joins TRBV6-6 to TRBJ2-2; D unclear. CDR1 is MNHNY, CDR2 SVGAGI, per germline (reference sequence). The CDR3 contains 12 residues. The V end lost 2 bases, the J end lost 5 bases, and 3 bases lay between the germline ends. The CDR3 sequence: CASSYQTGELFF. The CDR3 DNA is TGTGCCAGCAGTTACCAGACCGGGGAGCTGTTTTTT.

Here the CDR3 DNA reads TGTGCCAGCATTTTACTGGGACAGGGGATCCTGAACACTGAAGCTTTCTTT. Its translation is CASILLGQGILNTEAFF. This chain joins TRBV6-4 and TRBJ1-1; TRBD1 agrees at 10 bases. The germline gives CDR1 MRHNA, CDR2 SNTAGT. The ends lost 7 bases at V and 0 bases at J; junction bases unmatched: 11. This CDR3 contains 17 residues.

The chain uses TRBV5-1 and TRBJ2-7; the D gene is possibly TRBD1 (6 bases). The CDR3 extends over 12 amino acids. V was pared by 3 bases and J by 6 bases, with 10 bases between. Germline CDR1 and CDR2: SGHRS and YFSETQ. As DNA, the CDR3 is TGCGCCAGCAGCTATACAGGGAGCGAGCAGTACTTC. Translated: CASSYTGSEQYF.